This TCR beta chain comes out of a study of T cells in Graves' hyperthyroidism and ophthalmopathy. Study-wide points: In blood, most of the thyroid clonotypes expanded above 0.001 were also present.

The CDR3 spans 15 residues. Germline CDR1 is SEHNR and CDR2 is FQNEAQ (reference sequence). V dropped 4 bases and J dropped 4; count of bases not matched to a gene: 5. Amplified TCR beta CDR3 regions came from RNA transcripts. First-round RT-PCR of the TCR CDR3 relied on the HTBI primer set. TCRdb recomputed calls from the multiplex PCR reads with MiXCR, one row per CDR3 protein. The top ten hold over 70% of the sample, which has around 400,000 distinct CDR3 sequences, roughly 25% seen once. Only a few counts were recorded for this clonotype. Its antigen is not known. This chain links TRBV7-9 with TRBJ2-7; the match to TRBD2 covers 12 bases. The sequencing sample was made of blood. The origin of this receptor is a man aged 45-65 years with Graves' hyperthyroidism. CDR3 protein: CASSSASGRAYEQYF. CDR3 DNA sequence: TGTGCCAGCAGCTCAGCTAGCGGGAGGGCATACGAGCAGTACTTC.